The 32 T cell receptor beta chains presented below share a single source sample, sequenced in a study of blood T cell repertoires in COVID-19. Generated by immunoSEQ multiplex PCR, the TCRdb table keeps only in-frame clones and is missing some. The sample holds some 250,000 clones, roughly 80% seen once. Input material: peripheral blood. Source of these receptors: a woman aged 18-29 years with acute or convalescent COVID-19.

V and J are TRBV18 and TRBJ1-1, with unresolved D. V was cut by 6 bases and J by 2 bases, with 13 bases left in between. Germline assignment: CDR1 KGHSH and CDR2 LQKENI. This CDR3 has 14 amino acids. The CDR3 spells CASSEGYINTEAFF. CDR3 coding DNA: TGTGCCAGCTCCGAGGGATATATCAACACTGAAGCTTTCTTT.

This clone was seen only once. The V and J genes are TRBV6-5 and TRBJ1-6; 7 bases are shared with TRBD1. V lost 2 bases and J lost 3; bases outside the gene matches: 4. Germline assignment: CDR1 MNHEY and CDR2 SVGAGI. The CDR3 spans 16 residues. The CDR3 DNA reads as TGTGCCAGCAGTTACGGGACAGTCAACTATAATTCACCCCTCCACTTT. Translated: CASSYGTVNYNSPLHF.

The chain has TRBV6-5 and TRBJ2-5, with TRBD1 matching 7 bases. The J segment lost 3 bases and the V segment lost 11 bases, leaving 9 bases of the junction unmatched. The CDR3 is 13 amino acids. The germline V gene encodes CDR1 MNHEY and CDR2 SVGAGI. Here the CDR3 DNA reads TGTGCCGGCGCAGGACAGGAGAAAGAGACCCAGTACTTC. This encodes CAGAGQEKETQYF.

This clone occurred once. This chain connects TRBV28 to TRBJ2-6; D is unresolved. This CDR3 region has 14 residues. V was pared by 7 bases and J by 3 bases, with 10 bases between. The germline V gene has CDR1 MDHEN and CDR2 SYDVKM. The CDR3, as DNA: TGTGCCAGCACCTCAATTAGTGGGGCCAACGTCCTGACTTTC. This sequence encodes CASTSISGANVLTF.

V gene TRBV28 combines with J gene TRBJ2-7; TRBD1 aligns across 10 bases. Germline lookup yields CDR1 MDHEN and CDR2 SYDVKM. This CDR3 has 15 residues. The V gene end was trimmed by 4 bases and the J gene end by 2 bases; junction bases not matched to a gene: 5. DNA of the CDR3: TGTGCCAGCAGTTCGGCCGGGACAGGGGCCTACGAGCAGTACTTC. The encoded protein is CASSSAGTGAYEQYF.

J is TRBJ2-3 and V is TRBV18; 10 bases are shared with TRBD2. The CDR3 consists of 16 residues. V lost 3 bases and J lost 3; bases outside the gene matches: 6. CDR1 KGHSH and CDR2 LQKENI come from the germline V gene. The CDR3 coding sequence is TGTGCCAGCTCACCCATAGCGGGAGGTGGTACAGATACGCAGTATTTT. Protein sequence: CASSPIAGGGTDTQYF. The full variable domain, its missing parts supplied by reference TRBV18 and TRBJ2-3, is NAGVMQNPRHLVRRRGQEARLRCSPMKGHSHVYWYRQLPEEGLKFMVYLQKENIIDESGMPKERFSAEFPKEGPSILRIQQVVRGDSAAYFCASSPIAGGGTDTQYFGPGTRLTVL.

CDR3 loop: CASSFGVGTILFYGYTF. CDR3 DNA sequence: TGTGCCAGCAGCTTCGGAGTCGGGACTATCTTATTCTATGGCTACACCTTC. V and J are TRBV7-9 and TRBJ1-2; tentatively, D is TRBD1 (5 bases). The length of the CDR3 is 17 residues. Trimming stripped 3 bases from V and 4 bases from J, with 21 bases between. From germline, CDR1 is SEHNR and CDR2 FQNEAQ (reference sequence).

The sample holds one count of this clone. The chain's CDR3 is CASRGLGNYGYTF. CDR3 DNA: TGTGCCAGCAGGGGGCTCGGGAACTATGGCTACACCTTC. The J gene is TRBJ1-2, the V gene TRBV9, with D perhaps matching TRBD1 (5 bases). In germline, CDR1 is SGDLS, CDR2 YYNGEE. The CDR3 length is 13 residues. The V end lost 5 bases, the J end lost 2 bases, and 10 bases lay between the germline ends.

This chain links TRBV2 with TRBJ2-7; a possible D gene is TRBD2 (7 bases). The CDR3 covers 14 residues. V dropped 2 bases and J dropped 6 bases, with 14 bases sitting between them. Per the germline V gene, CDR1 is SNHLY and CDR2 is FYNNEI. The CDR3 here is CASSEIGGGGEQYF. As DNA, the CDR3 is TGTGCCAGCAGTGAAATAGGGGGGGGAGGCGAGCAGTACTTC.

The chain joins TRBV18 to TRBJ1-2; 7 nucleotides line up with TRBD1. The CDR3 has 15 amino acids. CDR1 is KGHSH, CDR2 LQKENI, per germline. V was pared by 1 base and J by 1 base, with 3 bases of the junction left unmatched. CDR3: CASSPQQGSNYGYTF. CDR3 in DNA: TGTGCCAGCTCACCACAACAGGGGAGTAACTATGGCTACACCTTC.

This clone was seen once. This chain joins TRBV14 and TRBJ2-1, with 7 bases identical to TRBD2. V trimming: 1 base; J trimming: 5 bases; junction bases outside the gene matches: 11. Germline loops: CDR1 SGHDN, CDR2 FVKESK. This CDR3 has 17 residues. The CDR3 is CASSQGGVSSGNNEQFF. The CDR3 DNA follows: TGTGCCAGCAGCCAAGGAGGCGTTTCTAGCGGAAACAATGAGCAGTTCTTC.

The gene calls are TRBV6-5 and TRBJ1-4; 7 bases align to TRBD1. J was trimmed by 5 bases and V by 6 bases; bases with no gene match: 9. Germline V gene data show CDR1 as MNHEY and CDR2 as SVGAGI. This CDR3 is 15 amino acids long. CDR3 amino acids: CASSRRQGRNEKLFF. DNA for the CDR3: TGTGCCAGCAGCCGACGACAGGGCCGGAATGAAAAACTGTTTTTT.

CDR3 in amino acids: CASSPRTGAVYNEQFF. The CDR3 coding sequence is TGTGCCAGCTCACCCCGGACAGGGGCGGTGTACAATGAGCAGTTCTTC. The chain employs TRBV18 and TRBJ2-1, with TRBD1 identical over 9 bases. The V gene end was trimmed by 3 bases and the J gene end by 4 bases; junction bases not matched to a gene: 7. This CDR3 comprises 16 residues. Looked up from germline, CDR1 is KGHSH and CDR2 is LQKENI.

The chain uses TRBV4-3 and TRBJ1-2, with D unresolved. V lost 0 bases to trimming and J lost 7 bases, with 9 bases between them. CDR1 is LGHNA and CDR2 is YSLEER in the germline V gene. This CDR3 spans 13 amino acids. The CDR3 reads CASSQEGSGGYTF. For the CDR3, the DNA is TGCGCCAGCAGCCAAGAAGGCTCGGGTGGCTACACCTTC.

For this clone: An end of the junction differs from the germline gene, which may be a read error. The rearrangement links TRBV19 to TRBJ1-5; D unclear. The CDR3 sequence is 17 residues long. CDR1 and CDR2 (germline): LNHDA, SQIVND (reference sequence). The CDR3: CASSVDNRVRGNQPQHF. Here the CDR3 DNA reads TGTGCCAGTAGTGTAGACAATCGGGTTCGGGGCAATCAGCCCCAGCATTTT.

The genes are TRBV7-2 and TRBJ1-5; D call uncertain. Germline V gene lookup returns CDR1 SGHTA and CDR2 FQGNSA. The CDR3 loop spans 13 amino acids. The V and J ends lost 1 base and 7 bases respectively, with 8 bases between them. DNA for the CDR3: TGTGCCAGCAGCTTAGAAGAGAACCAGCCCCAGCATTTT. This translates into CASSLEENQPQHF. The full variable domain, rest sourced from reference TRBV7-2 and TRBJ1-5, is GAGVSQSPSNKVTEKGKDVELRCDPISGHTALYWYRQSLGQGLEFLIYFQGNSAPDKSGLPSDRFSAERTGGSVSTLTIQRTQQEDSAVYLCASSLEENQPQHFGDGTRLSIL.

This clone was observed at least ten times. The chain recombines TRBV19 with TRBJ2-7, with TRBD2 matching 9 bases. V lost 4 bases to trimming and J lost 6 bases; unmatched junction nucleotides: 4. Germline CDR1 reads LNHDA; CDR2 reads SQIVND (reference sequence). This CDR3 contains 13 residues. The CDR3 spells CASSSGRAGEQYF. The CDR3 DNA is TGTGCCAGTAGTAGCGGGAGGGCCGGCGAGCAGTACTTC.

The chain has TRBV15 and TRBJ2-5; 8 bases agree with TRBD1. With 2 bases clipped from V and 4 bases from J, the junction kept 6 bases outside the gene matches. The CDR3 runs to 15 residues. CDR1 and CDR2 from the germline V gene are LNHNV and YYDKDF (reference sequence). The CDR3 DNA follows: TGTGCCACCAGCAGACCCCCGGACAGGGCAGAGACCCAGTACTTC. Protein product: CATSRPPDRAETQYF.

The chain has TRBV28 and TRBJ2-6; D unresolved. The V end lost 6 bases, the J end lost 4 bases, and 16 bases lay between the germline ends. CDR3 size: 16 residues. The germline CDR1 and CDR2 sequences are MDHEN and SYDVKM. The CDR3 sequence: CASSPQFVVGANVLTF. CDR3 nucleotide sequence: TGTGCCAGCAGCCCCCAGTTCGTGGTCGGGGCCAACGTCCTGACTTTC.

V usage is TRBV5-1 and J usage is TRBJ2-7, with D unresolved. In germline, CDR1 is SGHRS, CDR2 YFSETQ. V gave up 0 bases and J gave up 5 bases, with 9 bases separating them. CDR3 length: 13 amino acids. DNA of the CDR3: TGCGCCAGCAGCTTGGCCTTAGACAACGAGCAGTACTTC. This encodes CASSLALDNEQYF.

J is TRBJ2-2 and V is TRBV6-5, with 7 bases fitting TRBD1. The CDR3 runs 16 residues. V shed 1 base and J 5 bases; nucleotides not matched to a gene: 7. The germline CDR1 and CDR2 sequences are MNHEY and SVGAGI. The CDR3 sequence: CASSYLSAGGTGELFF. In DNA form, the CDR3 reads TGTGCCAGCAGTTACTTATCGGCAGGGGGAACCGGGGAGCTGTTTTTT.

The V gene is TRBV19, the J gene TRBJ1-1; 7 bases are a match to TRBD1. This CDR3 has 20 residues. V dropped 6 bases and J dropped 2; count of bases not matched to a gene: 24. The germline CDR1 and CDR2 sequences are LNHDA and SQIVND (reference sequence). The CDR3 DNA is TGTGCCAGTAGCCACAGGAAGACAGGGCGCGGTATCGGGGTCAACACTGAAGCTTTCTTT. Translation gives CASSHRKTGRGIGVNTEAFF.

The chain combines TRBV9 with TRBJ2-1; 8 bases agree with TRBD2. V lost 2 bases to trimming and J lost 0 bases; unmatched junction nucleotides: 1. The CDR3 consists of 15 residues. CDR1 is SGDLS and CDR2 is YYNGEE in the germline V gene. The CDR3 reads CASSVSGISYNEQFF. The CDR3 nucleotides read TGTGCCAGCAGCGTTAGCGGGATCTCCTACAATGAGCAGTTCTTC.

CDR3 nucleotides: TGTGCCAGCAGTGGAAAGTGGCAGGGGGCGGGCGGCTACACCTTC. It specifies CASSGKWQGAGGYTF. This chain uses TRBV25-1 with TRBJ1-2, with 8 bases identical to TRBD1. CDR1 and CDR2 (germline): MGHDK, SYGVNS. After removal of 4 bases from V and 8 bases from J, the junction contained 12 bases not matched to a gene. The CDR3 runs to 15 residues.

As to this clone: One end of the junction varies from germline; a read error may be responsible. The chain joins TRBV3-1 (or the pseudogene TRBV3-2) to TRBJ2-1, with D perhaps TRBD2 (6 bases). CDR1 LGHDT and CDR2 YNNKEL come from the germline V gene (reference sequence). The CDR3 totals 17 residues. The CDR3, as DNA: TGTGCCAGCAGCCAAGATGGACTATACAGCTCCTACAATAAGCAGTTCTTC. Residues: CASSQDGLYSSYNKQFF.

This chain uses TRBV10-3 with TRBJ2-3; TRBD2 matches 7 bases. There are 17 residues in the CDR3. Germline lookup yields CDR1 ENHRY and CDR2 SYGVKD. V gave up 0 bases and J gave up 2 bases; unmatched junction bases: 8. Here the CDR3 reads CAISESQASGSTDTQYF. In DNA, the CDR3 is TGTGCCATCAGTGAGTCCCAGGCTAGCGGATCCACAGATACGCAGTATTTT.

The chain combines TRBV14 with TRBJ2-7, with D hard to call. Trimming pared 1 base from V and 0 bases from J, leaving 4 bases between. CDR1 SGHDN and CDR2 FVKESK come from the germline V gene. This CDR3 has 13 amino acids. In DNA, the CDR3 is TGTGCCAGCAGCCAAGTTAACTCCTACGAGCAGTACTTC. It encodes CASSQVNSYEQYF.

The chain joins TRBV7-8 to TRBJ1-1; perhaps TRBD1 as D (6 bases). Deletions cut 5 bases from V and 1 base from J, with 14 bases between. CDR3 length: 15 residues. The germline V gene encodes CDR1 SGHVS and CDR2 FQNEAQ. This CDR3 is CASSHEGGRNTEAFF. The CDR3 DNA is TGTGCCAGCAGCCACGAGGGGGGGAGGAACACTGAAGCTTTCTTT.

This clone was found a few times. The chain is built from TRBV6-6 and TRBJ2-7, with TRBD1 matching over 7 bases. CDR3 size: 15 residues. CDR1 and CDR2 (germline): MNHNY, SVGAGI (reference sequence). V trimming: 6 bases; J trimming: 3 bases; junction bases outside the gene matches: 11. The CDR3 loop reads CASRGGGRSNYEQYF. CDR3 sequence (DNA): TGTGCCAGCAGAGGGGGCGGGCGCTCCAACTACGAGCAGTACTTC.

The chain combines TRBV10-3 with TRBJ2-7, with 8 bases fitting TRBD1. CDR1 and CDR2 from the germline V gene are ENHRY and SYGVKD. J gave up 0 bases and V 6 bases, and 10 bases lay outside the gene matches. This CDR3 has 16 amino acids. CDR3 sequence (DNA): TGTGCCATCAGCGATTCGAACAGGGGGAGCTCCTACGAGCAGTACTTC. This sequence encodes CAISDSNRGSSYEQYF.

The rearrangement uses TRBV5-4 and TRBJ2-1; 15 bases are a match to TRBD2. This CDR3 has 18 residues. Germline CDR1 and CDR2: SGHNT and YYREEE (reference sequence). V was clipped by 4 bases and J by 2 bases; unmatched bases: 7. This chain's CDR3 is CASSTGTSGRRTYNEQFF. In DNA form, the CDR3 reads TGTGCCAGCAGCACCGGGACTAGCGGGAGGAGGACCTACAATGAGCAGTTCTTC.

This clone was detected once. This chain connects TRBV13 to TRBJ1-3, with a possible D match to TRBD1 (6 bases). The V gene lost 5 bases and the J gene lost 0 bases, with 14 bases spanning the gap. This CDR3 region has 16 residues. CDR1 and CDR2 (germline): PRHDT, FYEKMQ (reference sequence). DNA for the CDR3: TGTGCCAGCAGCGCAGAGGACAGATCCTCTGGAAACACCATATATTTT. Residues: CASSAEDRSSGNTIYF. Supplemented by reference TRBV13 and TRBJ1-3, the full variable domain reads AAGVIQSPRHLIKEKRETATLKCYPIPRHDTVYWYQQGPGQDPQFLISFYEKMQSDKGSIPDRFSAQQFSDYHSELNMSSLELGDSALYFCASSAEDRSSGNTIYFGEGSWLTVV.